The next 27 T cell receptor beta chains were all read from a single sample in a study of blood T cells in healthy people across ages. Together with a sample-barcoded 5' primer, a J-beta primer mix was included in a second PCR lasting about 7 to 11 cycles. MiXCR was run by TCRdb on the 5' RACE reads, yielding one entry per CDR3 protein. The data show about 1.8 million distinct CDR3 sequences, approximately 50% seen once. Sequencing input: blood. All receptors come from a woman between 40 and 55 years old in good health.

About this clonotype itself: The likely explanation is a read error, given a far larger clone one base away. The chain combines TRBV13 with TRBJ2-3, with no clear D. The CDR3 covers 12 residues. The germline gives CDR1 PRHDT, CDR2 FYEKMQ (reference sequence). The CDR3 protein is CAGSSTTDTQYF. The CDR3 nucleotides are TGTGCCGGCAGCTCAACCACAGATACGCAGTATTTT.

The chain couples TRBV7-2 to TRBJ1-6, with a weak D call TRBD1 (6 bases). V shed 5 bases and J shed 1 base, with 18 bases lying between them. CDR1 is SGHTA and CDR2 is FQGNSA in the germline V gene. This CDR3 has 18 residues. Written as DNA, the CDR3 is TGTGCCAGCAGCCCGAGACAGGCCCTCCGATCCTATAATTCACCCCTCCACTTT. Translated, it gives CASSPRQALRSYNSPLHF.

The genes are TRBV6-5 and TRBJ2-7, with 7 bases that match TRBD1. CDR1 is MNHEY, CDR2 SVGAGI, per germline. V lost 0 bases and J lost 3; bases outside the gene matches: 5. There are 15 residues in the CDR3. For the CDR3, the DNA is TGTGCCAGCAGTTACTCCTGGACAGGCATCTACGAGCAGTACTTC. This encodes CASSYSWTGIYEQYF.

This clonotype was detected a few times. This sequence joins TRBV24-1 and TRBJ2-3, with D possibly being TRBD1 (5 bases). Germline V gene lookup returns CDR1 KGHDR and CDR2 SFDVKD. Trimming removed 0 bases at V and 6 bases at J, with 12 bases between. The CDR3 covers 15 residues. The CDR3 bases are TGTGCCACCAGTGATTTGGGCAGGGAATCGGATACGCAGTATTTT. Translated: CATSDLGRESDTQYF.

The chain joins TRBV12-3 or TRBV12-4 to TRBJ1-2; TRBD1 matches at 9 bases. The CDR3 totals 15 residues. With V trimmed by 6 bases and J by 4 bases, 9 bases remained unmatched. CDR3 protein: CASSTPGQGPYGYTF. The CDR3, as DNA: TGTGCCAGCAGCACCCCGGGACAGGGACCCTATGGCTACACCTTC.

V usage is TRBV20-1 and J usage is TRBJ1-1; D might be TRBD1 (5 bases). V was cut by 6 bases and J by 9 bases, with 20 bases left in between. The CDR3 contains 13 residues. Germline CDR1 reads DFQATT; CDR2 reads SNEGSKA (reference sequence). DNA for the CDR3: TGCAGTGCCAGGCATCAGGGCCTGGACCAAGCTTTCTTT. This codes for CSARHQGLDQAFF.

CDR3 residues: CASSSRGLSSYEQYF. CDR3 in DNA: TGTGCCAGCAGTTCCAGGGGCCTGAGCTCCTACGAGCAGTACTTC. The rearrangement joins TRBV7-2 to TRBJ2-7; D perhaps matches TRBD1 (6 bases). The CDR3 is 15 residues long. Trimming shortened V by 6 bases and J by 0 bases, and 15 bases separated the two germline ends. Germline CDR1 reads SGHTA; CDR2 reads FQGNSA.

The CDR3 here is CASSSELAINIQYF. The CDR3, as DNA: TGTGCCAGCAGTTCGGAACTAGCGATAAACATTCAGTACTTC. The chain carries TRBV12-3 or TRBV12-4 and TRBJ2-4; 7 bases align to TRBD2. J was trimmed by 6 bases and V by 4 bases; bases with no gene match: 6. The CDR3 totals 14 residues.

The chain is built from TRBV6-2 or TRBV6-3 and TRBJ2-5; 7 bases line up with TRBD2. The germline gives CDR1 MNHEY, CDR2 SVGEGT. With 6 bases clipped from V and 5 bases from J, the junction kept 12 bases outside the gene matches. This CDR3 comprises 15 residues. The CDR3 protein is CASRSGLVSLETQYF. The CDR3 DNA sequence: TGTGCCAGCAGGAGTGGACTAGTTAGTTTGGAGACCCAGTACTTC.

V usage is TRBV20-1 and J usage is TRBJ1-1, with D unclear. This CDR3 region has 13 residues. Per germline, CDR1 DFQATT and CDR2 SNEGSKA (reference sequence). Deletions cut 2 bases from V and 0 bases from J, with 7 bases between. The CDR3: CSARYTLNTEAFF. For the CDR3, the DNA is TGCAGTGCTAGATACACCTTGAACACTGAAGCTTTCTTT.

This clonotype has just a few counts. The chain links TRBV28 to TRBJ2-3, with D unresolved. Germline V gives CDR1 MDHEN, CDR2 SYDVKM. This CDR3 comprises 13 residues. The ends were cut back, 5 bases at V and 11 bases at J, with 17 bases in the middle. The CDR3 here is CASSAPPQERQYF. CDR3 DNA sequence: TGTGCCAGCAGTGCCCCCCCCCAAGAGAGGCAGTATTTT.

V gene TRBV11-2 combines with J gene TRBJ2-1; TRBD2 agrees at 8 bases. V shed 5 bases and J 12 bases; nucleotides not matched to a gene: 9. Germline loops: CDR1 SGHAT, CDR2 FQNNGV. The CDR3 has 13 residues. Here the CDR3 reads CASSLGGTSGQFF. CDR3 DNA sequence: TGTGCCAGCAGCCTAGGGGGGACTAGTGGGCAGTTCTTC.

CDR3 coding DNA: TGTGCCATCGCTAGCGGGGGTGAGCAGTTCTTC. Amino acid sequence: CAIASGGEQFF. V usage is TRBV2 and J usage is TRBJ2-1, with 10 bases lining up with TRBD2. The germline CDR1 and CDR2 sequences are SNHLY and FYNNEI. The J segment lost 9 bases and the V segment lost 10 bases, leaving 3 bases of the junction unmatched. The CDR3 is 11 residues long.

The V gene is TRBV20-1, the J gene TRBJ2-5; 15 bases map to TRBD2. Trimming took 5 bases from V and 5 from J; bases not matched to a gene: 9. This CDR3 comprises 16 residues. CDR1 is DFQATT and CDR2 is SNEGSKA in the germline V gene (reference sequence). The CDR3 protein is CSASPGLAGGGETQYF. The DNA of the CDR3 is TGCAGTGCTTCACCGGGACTAGCGGGGGGCGGGGAGACCCAGTACTTC.

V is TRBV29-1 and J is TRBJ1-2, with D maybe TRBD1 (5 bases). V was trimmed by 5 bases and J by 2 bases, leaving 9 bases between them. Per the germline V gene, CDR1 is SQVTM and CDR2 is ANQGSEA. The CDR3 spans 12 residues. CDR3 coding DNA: TGCAGCGTTTCTTGGGGGAACTATGGCTACACCTTC. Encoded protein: CSVSWGNYGYTF. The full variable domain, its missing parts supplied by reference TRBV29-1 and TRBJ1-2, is SAVISQKPSRDICQRGTSLTIQCQVDSQVTMMFWYRQQPGQSLTLIATANQGSEATYESGFVIDKFPISRPNLTFSTLTVSNMSPEDSSIYLCSVSWGNYGYTFGSGTRLTVV.

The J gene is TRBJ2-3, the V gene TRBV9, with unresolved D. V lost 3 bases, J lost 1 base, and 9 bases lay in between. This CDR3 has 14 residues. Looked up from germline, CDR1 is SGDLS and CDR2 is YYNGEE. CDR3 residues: CASSDSLGTDTQYF. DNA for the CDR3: TGTGCCAGCAGCGATAGCCTCGGCACAGATACGCAGTATTTT.

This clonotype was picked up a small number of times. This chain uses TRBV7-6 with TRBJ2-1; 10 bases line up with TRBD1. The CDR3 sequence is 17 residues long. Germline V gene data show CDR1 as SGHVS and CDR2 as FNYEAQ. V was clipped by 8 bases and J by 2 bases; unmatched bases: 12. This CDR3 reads CASGPGTGASPYNEQFF. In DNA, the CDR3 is TGTGCCAGCGGCCCCGGGACAGGGGCCAGTCCCTACAATGAGCAGTTCTTC.

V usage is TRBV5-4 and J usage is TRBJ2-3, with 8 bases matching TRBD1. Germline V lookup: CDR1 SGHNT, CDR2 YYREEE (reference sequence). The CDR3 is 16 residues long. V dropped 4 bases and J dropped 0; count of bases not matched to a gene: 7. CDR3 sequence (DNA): TGTGCCAGCAGCCGCGGGGACAGGAGGAGCACAGATACGCAGTATTTT. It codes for CASSRGDRRSTDTQYF. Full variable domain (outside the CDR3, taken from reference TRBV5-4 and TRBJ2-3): ETGVTQSPTHLIKTRGQQVTLRCSSQSGHNTVSWYQQALGQGPQFIFQYYREEENGRGNFPPRFSGLQFPNYSSELNVNALELDDSALYLCASSRGDRRSTDTQYFGPGTRLTVL.

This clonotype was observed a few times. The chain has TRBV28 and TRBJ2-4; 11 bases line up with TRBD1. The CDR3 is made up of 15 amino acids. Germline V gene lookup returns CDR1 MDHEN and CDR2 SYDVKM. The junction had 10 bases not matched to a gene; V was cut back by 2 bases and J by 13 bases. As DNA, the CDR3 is TGTGCCAGCAGTTTAAGGACAGGGGGCCTGAGTGAGCAGTACTTC. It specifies CASSLRTGGLSEQYF.

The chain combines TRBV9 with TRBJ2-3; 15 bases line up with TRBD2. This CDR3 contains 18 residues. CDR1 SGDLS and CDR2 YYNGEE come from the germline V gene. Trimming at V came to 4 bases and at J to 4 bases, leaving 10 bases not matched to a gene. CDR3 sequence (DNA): TGTGCCAGCAGCCCGCGACCGGGACTAGCGGGGGGATCAGATACGCAGTATTTT. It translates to CASSPRPGLAGGSDTQYF.

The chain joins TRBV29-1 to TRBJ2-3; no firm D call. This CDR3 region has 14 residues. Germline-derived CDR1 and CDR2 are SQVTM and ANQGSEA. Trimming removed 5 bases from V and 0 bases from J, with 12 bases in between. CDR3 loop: CSVTAATSTDTQYF. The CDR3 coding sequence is TGCAGCGTTACGGCGGCTACTAGCACAGATACGCAGTATTTT.

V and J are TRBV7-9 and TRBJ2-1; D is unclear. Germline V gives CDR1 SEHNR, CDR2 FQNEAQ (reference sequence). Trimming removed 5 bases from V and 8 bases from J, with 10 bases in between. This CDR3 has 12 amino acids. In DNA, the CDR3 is TGTGCCAGCAGCAACGGATGGGATGAGCAGTTCTTC. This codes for CASSNGWDEQFF.

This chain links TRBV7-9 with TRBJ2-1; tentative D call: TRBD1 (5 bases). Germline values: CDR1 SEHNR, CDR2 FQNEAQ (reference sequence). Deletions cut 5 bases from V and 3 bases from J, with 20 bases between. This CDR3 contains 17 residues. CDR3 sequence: CASSLIGTGDRYNEQFF. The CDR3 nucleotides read TGTGCCAGCAGCCTAATAGGAACAGGAGACCGCTACAATGAGCAGTTCTTC. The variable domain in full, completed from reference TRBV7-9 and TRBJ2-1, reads DTGVSQNPRHKITKRGQNVTFRCDPISEHNRLYWYRQTLGQGPEFLTYFQNEAQLEKSRLLSDRFSAERPKGSFSTLEIQRTEQGDSAMYLCASSLIGTGDRYNEQFFGPGTRLTVL.

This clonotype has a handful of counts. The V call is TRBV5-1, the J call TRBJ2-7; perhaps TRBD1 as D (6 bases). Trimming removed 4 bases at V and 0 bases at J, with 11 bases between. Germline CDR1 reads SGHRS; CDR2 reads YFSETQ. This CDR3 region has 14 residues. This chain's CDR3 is CASSQEGVSYEQYF. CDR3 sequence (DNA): TGCGCCAGCAGCCAAGAGGGGGTCTCCTACGAGCAGTACTTC.

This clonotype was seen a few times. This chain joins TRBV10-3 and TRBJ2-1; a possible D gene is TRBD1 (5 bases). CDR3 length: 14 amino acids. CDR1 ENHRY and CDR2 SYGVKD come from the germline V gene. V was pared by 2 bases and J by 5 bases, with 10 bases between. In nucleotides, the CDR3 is TGTGCCATCAGTGAGCGTCAGGGTAACAATGAGCAGTTCTTC. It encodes CAISERQGNNEQFF.

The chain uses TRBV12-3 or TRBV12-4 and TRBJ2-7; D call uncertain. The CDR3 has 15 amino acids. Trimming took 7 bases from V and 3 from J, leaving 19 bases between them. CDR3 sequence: CASTLNVWGFYEQYF. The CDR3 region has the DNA TGTGCCAGCACCTTAAACGTCTGGGGATTCTACGAGCAGTACTTC.

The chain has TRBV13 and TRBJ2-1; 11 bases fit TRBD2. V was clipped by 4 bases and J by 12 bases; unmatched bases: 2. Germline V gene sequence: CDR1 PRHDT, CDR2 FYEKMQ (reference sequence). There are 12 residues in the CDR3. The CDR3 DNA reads TGTGCCAGCAGCTACGGACTAGCGGGGCAGTTCTTC. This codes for CASSYGLAGQFF.